This is a list of T cell receptor beta chains from one sample in a study of memory CD4+ T cells and cytomegalovirus serostatus. Clones were read by immunoSEQ multiplex PCR, and TCRdb kept only the in-frame ones, dropping some. The sample includes roughly 86,000 clones, approximately 80% seen only once; the top ten take less than 4%. The sample taken for sequencing was memory CD4+ T cells from blood. These receptor sequences come from an adult in good health and CMV-seropositive. Each CDR3 is given with its conserved first and last residue. A D gene is named only where the DNA matches it firmly. Size values are once, few and many counts, or a class for expanded clones, and some rows have none.

D gene,clone size,J gene,V gene,CDR3 DNA,CDR3 protein
NA,NA,TRBJ1-5,TRBV9,TGTGCCAGCAGCGTAGGACCGGAACAGGAGCCCCAGCATTTT,CASSVGPEQEPQHF
NA,once,TRBJ2-7,TRBV15,TGTGCCACCAGCAGAGAACGAGACTCCTACGAGCAGTACTTC,CATSRERDSYEQYF
TRBD1,NA,TRBJ1-1,TRBV11-2,TGTGCCAGCAGTTTACTAGGGACAGGGAACACTGAAGCTTTCTTT,CASSLLGTGNTEAFF
NA,NA,TRBJ2-1,TRBV5-1,TGCGCCAGCAGCTTGGACACCCCTTCTCAGAATGAGCAGTTCTTC,CASSLDTPSQNEQFF
NA,NA,TRBJ2-1,TRBV10-3,TGTGCCATCAGGGGGCAGGGAAGCAATGAGCAGTTCTTC,CAIRGQGSNEQFF
NA,NA,TRBJ1-1,TRBV7-9,TGTGCCAGCAGCTTAGCCAGGGGAGGGGGAGACACTGAAGCTTTCTTT,CASSLARGGGDTEAFF
NA,NA,TRBJ2-2,TRBV7-8,TGTGCCAGCAGCTCAGGGGGAGGCACCGGGGAGCTGTTTTTT,CASSSGGGTGELFF
NA,NA,TRBJ2-1,TRBV11-2,TGTGCCAGCAGCTTAGATTGGCAACAGAATGAGCAGTTCTTC,CASSLDWQQNEQFF
NA,NA,TRBJ2-1,TRBV9,TGTGCCAGCAGCGTCGACCTCTGGAATGAGCAGTTCTTC,CASSVDLWNEQFF
TRBD2,NA,TRBJ2-1,TRBV5-1,TGCGCCAGCAGCGAGGGGACTAGCGAATACAATGAGCAGTTCTTC,CASSEGTSEYNEQFF
TRBD1,once,TRBJ2-7,TRBV11-1,TGTGCCAGCAGCTGGGACAGGGGATACGAGCAGTACTTC,CASSWDRGYEQYF
TRBD1,NA,TRBJ2-2,TRBV5-1,TGCGCCAGCAGCTTGACAGGGGCAAGTCACGGGGAGCTGTTTTTT,CASSLTGASHGELFF
TRBD1,NA,TRBJ1-2,TRBV7-2,TGTGCCAGCAGTCCCGTCACAGGGGGTCTAGGTGGCTACACCTTC,CASSPVTGGLGGYTF
TRBD2,NA,TRBJ2-1,TRBV11-1,TGTGCCAGCAGCAACAGACTAGCGGCCCCCAATGAGCAGTTCTTC,CASSNRLAAPNEQFF
NA,NA,TRBJ2-4,TRBV27,TGTGCCAGCAGCAGGGCCGGGGGAAATGTTCAGTACTTC,CASSRAGGNVQYF
NA,few,TRBJ2-2,TRBV6-1,TGTGCCAGCAGTGAAGCGTGGGGGGCCGGGGAGCTGTTTTTT,CASSEAWGAGELFF
NA,few,TRBJ2-1,TRBV6-4,TGTGCCAGCAGCCTCCGGGAAGGATTTGAGCAGTTCTTC,CASSLREGFEQFF
TRBD2,NA,TRBJ2-3,TRBV2,TGTGCCAGCAGTGCCCCTAGCGGGAGGGCGGATTCAGATACGCAGTATTTT,CASSAPSGRADSDTQYF
NA,NA,TRBJ1-3,TRBV6-5,TGTGCCAGCAGCCAAGGGGGAAACACCATATATTTT,CASSQGGNTIYF
NA,NA,TRBJ1-6,TRBV28,TGTGCCAGCAGTAAAGGGGGGCCCTCCTCACCCCTCCACTTT,CASSKGGPSSPLHF
TRBD1,few,TRBJ1-5,TRBV27,TGTGCCAGCAGTTACAGGGGAAGCAATCAGCCCCAGCATTTT,CASSYRGSNQPQHF
NA,few,TRBJ2-1,TRBV10-2,TGCGCCAGCAGTTTATGGGATCAGCATATGGGTGAGCAGTTCTTC,CASSLWDQHMGEQFF